The 19 T cell receptor beta chains below were found in one sample sequenced in a study of chemoradiotherapy in HPV16-positive cancers. TCRdb's copy holds only in-frame clones and misses some; the assay was immunoSEQ multiplex PCR. This table has about 5,400 clones, about 85% appearing once. The sequencing used tumor tissue, collected from a patient who underwent chemoradiotherapy. Source of these receptors: a human donor with HPV-associated anogenital cancer.

J is TRBJ1-2 and V is TRBV27; maybe TRBD1 (5 bases). Germline CDR1 MNHEY, CDR2 SMNVEV (reference sequence). V was trimmed by 6 bases and J by 4 bases, leaving 24 bases between them. The CDR3 is 17 residues long. The CDR3 here is CASSRTQRGLGGYGYTF. The CDR3 bases are TGTGCCAGCAGCCGAACCCAGAGGGGCCTTGGCGGCTATGGCTACACCTTC.

The chain couples TRBV4-2 to TRBJ1-1; D call uncertain. The CDR3 spans 15 residues. Trimming took off 3 bases at V and 7 bases at J, with 18 bases between the two ends. Germline CDR1 is LGHNA and CDR2 is YNFKEQ. CDR3 nucleotides: TGTGCCAGCAGCCAGCGGCGGATGGACGGCAGTGAAGCTTTCTTT. Its protein product is CASSQRRMDGSEAFF.

The chain couples TRBV11-2 to TRBJ2-1; TRBD2 aligns across 9 bases. J was trimmed by 7 bases and V by 3 bases; bases with no gene match: 4. The CDR3 loop spans 14 amino acids. Germline CDR1 SGHAT, CDR2 FQNNGV. CDR3 DNA: TGTGCCAGCAGCTTCGCGGGGGGGTTAAATGAGCAGTTCTTC. Its translation is CASSFAGGLNEQFF.

This chain links TRBV11-2 with TRBJ2-1; D is perhaps TRBD1 or TRBD2 (5 bases each). This CDR3 has 16 amino acids. Looked up from germline, CDR1 is SGHAT and CDR2 is FQNNGV. V gave up 4 bases and J gave up 8 bases, with 21 bases separating them. The CDR3 region has the DNA TGTGCCAGCAGCTCTTATTCCGGGACCCGGGGCGATGAGCAGTTCTTC. Its protein product is CASSSYSGTRGDEQFF.

This chain links TRBV30 with TRBJ1-6; no firm D call. This CDR3 has 14 residues. Germline CDR1 GTSNPN, CDR2 SVGIG (reference sequence). Trimming pared 0 bases from V and 9 bases from J, leaving 12 bases between. The DNA for the CDR3 is TGTGCCTGGAGTGTAGACGGCCTGGGTTCACCCCTCCACTTT. Protein sequence: CAWSVDGLGSPLHF.

CDR3 sequence (DNA): TGCAGCGCTGACAGGGGGCTATCGATAGGTACTGAAGCTTTCTTT. This gives the protein CSADRGLSIGTEAFF. The chain recombines TRBV29-1 with TRBJ1-1; TRBD1 aligns across 10 bases. Germline values: CDR1 SQVTM, CDR2 ANQGSEA. J lost 5 bases, V lost 7 bases, and 13 bases had no gene match. The CDR3 spans 15 residues.

The chain uses TRBV7-2 and TRBJ2-3; D gene ambiguous. In germline, CDR1 is SGHTA, CDR2 FQGNSA. This CDR3 has 12 amino acids. V dropped 5 bases and J dropped 8 bases, with 11 bases sitting between them. The CDR3 sequence is CASSQPPGTQYF. In DNA form, the CDR3 reads TGTGCCAGCAGCCAGCCTCCTGGTACGCAGTATTTT.

The chain has TRBV19 and TRBJ2-1; no reliable D call. The CDR3 is 14 amino acids. CDR1 and CDR2 (germline): LNHDA, SQIVND (reference sequence). V was pared by 7 bases and J by 0 bases, with 10 bases between. The CDR3 coding sequence is TGTGCCAGTACCTGGGCCAGCTCCTACAATGAGCAGTTCTTC. Translated, it gives CASTWASSYNEQFF.

The sample holds one count of this clone. The chain links TRBV6-6 to TRBJ2-2; 7 nucleotides match TRBD1. CDR1 is MNHNY, CDR2 SVGAGI, per germline (reference sequence). The junction had 2 bases not matched to a gene; V was cut back by 0 bases and J by 1 base. The length of the CDR3 is 16 residues. DNA of the CDR3: TGTGCCAGCAGTTACTCGAACAGGGGGAACACCGGGGAGCTGTTTTTT. It is translated as CASSYSNRGNTGELFF.

The rearrangement uses TRBV6-5 and TRBJ2-2; weak D call: TRBD1 (5 bases). The CDR3 spans 16 residues. The germline CDR1 and CDR2 sequences are MNHEY and SVGAGI. The V end was cut by 0 bases, the J end by 0 bases, with 8 bases between. The CDR3 DNA follows: TGTGCCAGCAGTTACTCAAGGGGATCGAACACCGGGGAGCTGTTTTTT. Translating gives CASSYSRGSNTGELFF.

J is TRBJ2-1 and V is TRBV15; a possible D gene is TRBD1 (6 bases). CDR1 is LNHNV and CDR2 is YYDKDF in the germline V gene (reference sequence). V lost 5 bases, J lost 9 bases, and 11 bases lay in between. This CDR3 contains 12 residues. The DNA of the CDR3 is TGTGCCACCAGCCCATCCAGGGGTGAGCAGTTCTTC. The encoded protein is CATSPSRGEQFF.

The chain uses TRBV11-1 and TRBJ2-2; 8 nucleotides agree with TRBD2. Per germline, CDR1 SGHAT and CDR2 FQDESV (reference sequence). V was pared by 7 bases and J by 2 bases, with 3 bases of the junction left unmatched. This CDR3 spans 14 amino acids. CDR3 nucleotides: TGTGCCAGCAAGCGGGGGTTTAACACCGGGGAGCTGTTTTTT. It codes for CASKRGFNTGELFF.

This chain uses TRBV15 with TRBJ1-1; D gene unclear. Per the germline V gene, CDR1 is LNHNV and CDR2 is YYDKDF (reference sequence). This CDR3 spans 16 amino acids. Trimming took off 3 bases at V and 0 bases at J, with 14 bases between the two ends. In DNA form, the CDR3 reads TGTGCCACCAGCAGTTTTCACAGTGGAATGAACACTGAAGCTTTCTTT. Translated, it gives CATSSFHSGMNTEAFF.

The chain is built from TRBV19 and TRBJ1-1; possible D gene TRBD1, 5 bases. The CDR3 has 14 amino acids. Germline CDR1 and CDR2: LNHDA and SQIVND (reference sequence). Trimming stripped 6 bases from V and 1 base from J, with 12 bases between. CDR3 sequence: CASRKEGRNTEAFF. CDR3 bases: TGTGCCAGTAGGAAGGAGGGGAGGAACACTGAAGCTTTCTTT.

This clone was recorded once. The chain couples TRBV5-5 to TRBJ2-6, with 8 bases that match TRBD1. Germline V gene sequence: CDR1 SGHKS, CDR2 YYEKEE (reference sequence). V lost 4 bases, J lost 0 bases, and 12 bases stayed unmatched. This CDR3 has 19 residues. For the CDR3, the DNA is TGTGCCAGCAGCACGGGACAGGCCCCGGGGTACTCTGGGGCCAACGTCCTGACTTTC. Residues: CASSTGQAPGYSGANVLTF.

The CDR3 loop reads CASSGKTGEKLFF. The CDR3 DNA sequence: TGTGCCAGCAGCGGAAAGACAGGTGAAAAACTGTTTTTT. V and J are TRBV7-2 and TRBJ1-4, with D perhaps TRBD1 (6 bases). V gave up 5 bases and J gave up 7 bases, with 11 bases separating them. The germline gives CDR1 SGHTA, CDR2 FQGNSA. The CDR3 spans 13 residues.

V usage is TRBV15 and J usage is TRBJ2-3, with 16 bases that match TRBD2. V was pared by 1 base and J by 2 bases, with 9 bases of the junction left unmatched. The length of the CDR3 is 20 residues. Germline lookup yields CDR1 LNHNV and CDR2 YYDKDF (reference sequence). The CDR3 region is CATSRARGTSGGGYTDTQYF. In DNA, the CDR3 is TGTGCCACCAGCAGAGCCCGAGGGACTAGCGGGGGGGGCTACACAGATACGCAGTATTTT.

The chain links TRBV28 to TRBJ2-3; D gene ambiguous. CDR3 size: 16 residues. Germline assignment: CDR1 MDHEN and CDR2 SYDVKM. V was shortened by 2 bases and J by 2 bases, with 14 bases between the two germline ends. The CDR3 is CASSLSGHSLTDTQYF. In nucleotides, the CDR3 is TGTGCCAGCAGTTTAAGTGGGCACTCACTCACAGATACGCAGTATTTT.

The chain is built from TRBV19 and TRBJ1-5; possibly TRBD1 for D (6 bases). This CDR3 comprises 14 residues. In germline, CDR1 is LNHDA, CDR2 SQIVND (reference sequence). Trimming removed 6 bases from V and 5 bases from J, with 14 bases in between. The CDR3 region is CASRPRGVDQPQHF. Written as DNA, the CDR3 is TGTGCCAGTAGGCCCAGGGGTGTCGATCAGCCCCAGCATTTT. The full variable domain, with the rest looked up from reference TRBV19 and TRBJ1-5, is DGGITQSPKYLFRKEGQNVTLSCEQNLNHDAMYWYRQDPGQGLRLIYYSQIVNDFQKGDIAEGYSVSREKKESFPLTVTSAQKNPTAFYLCASRPRGVDQPQHFGDGTRLSIL.